This T cell receptor (beta chain) was retrieved from a study of brain metastases from non-small cell lung cancer. This clone came up once. Generated by immunoSEQ multiplex PCR, the TCRdb table keeps only in-frame clones and is missing some. The sample lists approximately 4,500 clones; roughly 80% were seen once. The specimen sequenced was primary lung tumor tissue. This TCR derives from a donor aged 40 or over with non-small cell lung cancer.

CDR3: CASSPFSGGHNEQFF. CDR3 DNA: TGTGCCAGCAGCCCTTTTAGCGGGGGGCATAATGAGCAGTTCTTC. The rearrangement joins TRBV3-1 (or the pseudogene TRBV3-2) to TRBJ2-1; 10 bases agree with TRBD2. The germline V gene encodes CDR1 LGHDT and CDR2 YNNKEL (reference sequence). The CDR3 totals 15 residues. J lost 7 bases, V lost 4 bases, and 7 bases had no gene match.